Detailed here is one T cell receptor beta chain. The antigen remains unidentified. Between the trimmed V and J ends, which lost 9 bases and 0 bases, there was a span of 15 bases. CDR3 length: 14 amino acids. Germline CDR1 is SGDLS and CDR2 is YYNGEE. Each PCR replicate from the sorted subsets contained 200 to 250 ng DNA, which is about 31,000 T cell genomes. TCRdb's copy holds only in-frame clones and misses some; the assay was immunoSEQ multiplex PCR. The data hold millions of clones, with approximately 95% observed a single time. These data belong to a study of shared clonotypes between healthy human individuals. Study conclusions and caveats: Compared with clonotypes that all four donors shared, non-shared clonotypes had lower generation probabilities. When naive CD4 clonotypes were compared across several donors, about 5% were shared.

As defined, naive CD8 cells were CD45RO-negative and positively selected for CCR7, with terminally differentiated effector memory CD45RA+ cells excluded. Material: naive CD8+ T cells sorted from blood. The gene calls are TRBV9 and TRBJ1-2, with D possibly being TRBD1 (5 bases). The receptor was derived from a man between 18 and 29 years old in good health. CDR3: CATTRGRTNYGYTF. As DNA, the CDR3 is TGTGCCACCACCCGGGGCCGGACTAACTATGGCTACACCTTC.